The 26 T cell receptor beta chains below all came from one sample that was sequenced in a study of blood T cells in healthy people across ages. A second PCR, run for roughly 7 to 11 cycles, used a sample-barcoded 5' primer plus a J-beta primer mix. From the 5' RACE reads, TCRdb called clonotypes with MiXCR, one entry per CDR3 protein. The sample shows some 1 million distinct CDR3 sequences, 40% to 55% of them seen only once. Sequenced: blood. All receptors derive from a woman aged 60-75 years in good health.

This clonotype has more than one count but fewer than ten. A much larger clone differs by one base, so this may be a read error. This sequence joins TRBV25-1 and TRBJ1-2; 7 positions agree with TRBD1. V lost 4 bases, J lost 4 bases, and 6 bases stayed unmatched. CDR1 MGHDK and CDR2 SYGVNS come from the germline V gene. The length of the CDR3 is 14 residues. CDR3 sequence (DNA): TGTGCCAGCAGTGCTAACAGGGGAGGCTATGGCTACACCTTC. This gives the protein CASSANRGGYGYTF.

This clonotype was detected only a few times. The J gene is TRBJ1-2, the V gene TRBV9; perhaps TRBD1 as D (5 bases). Germline CDR1 SGDLS, CDR2 YYNGEE. The length of the CDR3 is 15 residues. V lost 0 bases, J lost 4 bases, and 13 bases lay in between. CDR3 bases: TGTGCCAGCAGCGTAGCCGGGACGGCAGGCTATGGCTACACCTTC. Translated, it gives CASSVAGTAGYGYTF.

The rearrangement links TRBV27 to TRBJ2-2; 9 bases line up with TRBD2. The CDR3 sequence is 15 residues long. CDR1 is MNHEY, CDR2 SMNVEV, per germline (reference sequence). V dropped 3 bases and J dropped 5; count of bases not matched to a gene: 4. In nucleotides, the CDR3 is TGTGCCAGCAGTTTTGCGGGAGGGCCAACCGGGGAGCTGTTTTTT. This encodes CASSFAGGPTGELFF.

This clonotype has only a few counts. This chain links TRBV6-5 with TRBJ1-1; 9 nucleotides agree with TRBD1. The CDR3 length is 16 residues. In germline, CDR1 is MNHEY, CDR2 SVGAGI. V shed 5 bases and J 4 bases; nucleotides not matched to a gene: 11. The CDR3: CASSQDRGYYPTEAFF. The CDR3 nucleotides are TGTGCCAGCAGTCAGGACAGGGGCTATTACCCCACTGAAGCTTTCTTT.

CDR3 in DNA: TGCAGTGCTGGGGCGAGGTTAGCGGGAGGGCCCTCGGACGAGCAGTACTTC. Translated, it gives CSAGARLAGGPSDEQYF. The genes are TRBV20-1 and TRBJ2-7, with 11 bases identical to TRBD2. The CDR3 totals 17 residues. Germline assignment: CDR1 DFQATT and CDR2 SNEGSKA (reference sequence). V was pared by 5 bases and J by 5 bases, with 17 bases of the junction left unmatched.

The chain has TRBV15 and TRBJ2-7; 7 bases line up with TRBD2. The CDR3 sequence is 14 residues long. Germline V lookup: CDR1 LNHNV, CDR2 YYDKDF (reference sequence). V lost 5 bases and J lost 7; bases outside the gene matches: 11. The CDR3 reads CATSEAGTYNEQYF. In DNA form, the CDR3 reads TGTGCCACCAGCGAAGCGGGGACCTACAATGAGCAGTACTTC.

This clonotype was found a few times. The chain combines TRBV7-9 with TRBJ2-7; D is perhaps TRBD1 (5 bases). This CDR3 is built from 16 residues. The V and J ends lost 1 base and 2 bases respectively, with 15 bases between them. Germline assignment: CDR1 SEHNR and CDR2 FQNEAQ (reference sequence). CDR3 in DNA: TGTGCCAGCAGCTTAGAAGGGGAAGGCCTCGCCTACGAGCAGTACTTC. Its translation is CASSLEGEGLAYEQYF.

Here the CDR3 DNA reads TGCGCCAGCAGCTTGAGGGATAACTCCCCTGGGTTAGCGGGATACGAGCAGTACTTC. Translating gives CASSLRDNSPGLAGYEQYF. V is TRBV5-1 and J is TRBJ2-7; 8 bases agree with TRBD2. J was trimmed by 4 bases and V by 1 base; bases with no gene match: 19. Germline-derived CDR1 and CDR2 are SGHRS and YFSETQ. This CDR3 region has 19 residues.

The chain carries TRBV12-3 or TRBV12-4 and TRBJ2-1; 8 nucleotides line up with TRBD2. The CDR3 runs 17 residues. J lost 4 bases, V lost 2 bases, and 10 bases had no gene match. The CDR3 is CASSLWAGGGLYNEQFF. The CDR3 DNA is TGTGCCAGCAGTTTATGGGCGGGGGGCGGACTGTACAATGAGCAGTTCTTC.

V usage is TRBV15 and J usage is TRBJ1-6; maybe TRBD1 (5 bases). The CDR3 is made up of 12 amino acids. Germline V lookup: CDR1 LNHNV, CDR2 YYDKDF (reference sequence). Trimming took 10 bases from V and 5 from J, leaving 9 bases between them. CDR3 nucleotides: TGTGCCAGCGGCAGGGATAATTCACCCCTCCACTTT. It codes for CASGRDNSPLHF.

This clonotype was seen more than once but under ten times. J is TRBJ2-5 and V is TRBV9; D may be TRBD2 (5 bases). The germline V gene has CDR1 SGDLS and CDR2 YYNGEE. The CDR3 contains 14 residues. Trimming cost V 0 bases and J 7 bases, with 13 bases left between them. CDR3 sequence: CASSVVGSVGTQYF. CDR3 bases: TGTGCCAGCAGCGTAGTGGGTAGCGTGGGGACCCAGTACTTC.

CDR3 nucleotide sequence: TGCAGCGTTGAAGCAGCGGGAGTGGGCACAGATACGCAGTATTTT. It is translated as CSVEAAGVGTDTQYF. The J gene is TRBJ2-3, the V gene TRBV29-1, with TRBD2 identical over 8 bases. The CDR3 is 15 residues long. The germline V gene has CDR1 SQVTM and CDR2 ANQGSEA. Trimming at V came to 1 base and at J to 1 base, leaving 4 bases not matched to a gene.

This chain connects TRBV12-3 or TRBV12-4 to TRBJ2-7; TRBD1 aligns across 7 bases. The CDR3 totals 13 residues. Trimming cost V 6 bases and J 3 bases; bases outside gene matches: 5. The CDR3 sequence: CASSVTGSYEQYF. The CDR3, as DNA: TGTGCCAGCAGCGTGACAGGGAGCTACGAGCAGTACTTC.

This clonotype was found a few times. This rearrangement joins TRBV18 to TRBJ2-3, with 13 bases aligning to TRBD2. The germline V gene encodes CDR1 KGHSH and CDR2 LQKENI. V lost 3 bases to trimming and J lost 3 bases; unmatched junction nucleotides: 12. The CDR3 runs 19 residues. The chain's CDR3 is CASSPLGLAGASGTDTQYF. Written as DNA, the CDR3 is TGTGCCAGCTCACCCCTAGGACTAGCGGGAGCTTCAGGGACAGATACGCAGTATTTT.

In its sample, this clonotype was seen a few times. The chain uses TRBV29-1 and TRBJ2-7; no reliable D call. The CDR3 sequence is 16 residues long. The germline CDR1 and CDR2 sequences are SQVTM and ANQGSEA. The V and J ends lost 0 bases and 0 bases respectively, with 15 bases between them. The CDR3: CSVEDIRPGLSYEQYF. The CDR3 DNA is TGCAGCGTTGAAGATATTAGGCCAGGCCTCTCCTACGAGCAGTACTTC.

This clonotype was detected only a few times. The chain recombines TRBV6-6 with TRBJ2-7; 9 nucleotides align to TRBD1. This CDR3 contains 17 residues. V gave up 2 bases and J gave up 6 bases; unmatched junction bases: 14. Germline V CDR1 and CDR2: MNHNY, SVGAGI (reference sequence). CDR3 residues: CASSYPTLGTGLFEQYF. Here the CDR3 DNA reads TGTGCCAGCAGTTACCCCACCCTGGGGACAGGGCTATTCGAGCAGTACTTC.

This sequence joins TRBV20-1 and TRBJ2-6; D uncertain. CDR1 and CDR2 from the germline V gene are DFQATT and SNEGSKA (reference sequence). This CDR3 region has 14 residues. V shed 3 bases and J shed 2 bases, with 8 bases lying between them. CDR3 coding DNA: TGCAGTGCTAGTGATAGGGCTGGGGCCAACGTCCTGACTTTC. Amino acids: CSASDRAGANVLTF.

V and J are TRBV14 and TRBJ2-3, with D tentatively TRBD2 (5 bases). The germline CDR1 and CDR2 sequences are SGHDN and FVKESK. V was pared by 4 bases and J by 2 bases, with 13 bases between. The CDR3 sequence is 15 residues long. This chain's CDR3 is CASSPGLTITDTQYF. CDR3 nucleotide sequence: TGTGCCAGCAGCCCCGGACTGACAATCACAGATACGCAGTATTTT.

This rearrangement joins TRBV20-1 to TRBJ2-1, with a weak D call TRBD2 (5 bases). Trimming cost V 7 bases and J 6 bases, with 16 bases left between them. In germline, CDR1 is DFQATT, CDR2 SNEGSKA (reference sequence). The CDR3 spans 13 residues. The CDR3 protein is CSEIALVGNEQFF. The DNA for the CDR3 is TGCAGTGAAATAGCACTAGTGGGCAATGAGCAGTTCTTC.

The V and J genes are TRBV9 and TRBJ1-1, with TRBD1 as a possible D gene (6 bases). There are 14 residues in the CDR3. The V end lost 3 bases, the J end lost 3 bases, and 12 bases lay between the germline ends. Germline loops: CDR1 SGDLS, CDR2 YYNGEE. CDR3 amino acids: CASSGTGLYTEAFF. The CDR3, as DNA: TGTGCCAGCAGCGGCACAGGGTTATACACTGAAGCTTTCTTT.

V and J are TRBV5-1 and TRBJ2-3, with 10 bases aligning to TRBD2. The CDR3 totals 17 residues. Looked up from germline, CDR1 is SGHRS and CDR2 is YFSETQ. The junction had 5 bases not matched to a gene; V was cut back by 0 bases and J by 1 base. The CDR3 nucleotides are TGCGCCAGCAGCTTGGATCTAGCGGGAGCCGGCACAGATACGCAGTATTTT. It encodes CASSLDLAGAGTDTQYF.

This clonotype appeared a single time. The chain joins TRBV9 to TRBJ1-4; tentative D call: TRBD1 (5 bases). The CDR3 totals 13 residues. With 0 bases removed from V and 10 bases from J, the gap between germline ends came to 10 bases. The germline CDR1 and CDR2 sequences are SGDLS and YYNGEE. CDR3 sequence: CASSVDFQGKLFF. DNA for the CDR3: TGTGCCAGCAGCGTAGATTTCCAGGGAAAACTGTTTTTT.

This clonotype turned up a few times. V is TRBV20-1 and J is TRBJ2-5; D possibly uses TRBD1 or TRBD2 (5 bases each). V was clipped by 7 bases and J by 2 bases, with 17 bases between them. The germline CDR1 and CDR2 sequences are DFQATT and SNEGSKA (reference sequence). This CDR3 is 14 amino acids long. The CDR3 sequence is CSGAFEGRQETQYF. The CDR3 DNA sequence: TGCAGTGGGGCCTTCGAGGGGCGGCAAGAGACCCAGTACTTC.

In its sample, this clonotype was seen a few times. The rearrangement joins TRBV11-2 to TRBJ2-1, with 9 bases fitting TRBD2. V trimming: 8 bases; J trimming: 6 bases; junction bases outside the gene matches: 8. Per the germline V gene, CDR1 is SGHAT and CDR2 is FQNNGV. The CDR3 runs to 14 residues. The CDR3 sequence: CASLESSGVNEQFF. The CDR3 coding sequence is TGTGCCAGCTTAGAGTCTAGCGGGGTCAATGAGCAGTTCTTC.

A few counts support this clonotype. V is TRBV28 and J is TRBJ2-7; TRBD2 agrees at 8 bases. The CDR3 spans 14 residues. The junction had 7 bases not matched to a gene; V was cut back by 6 bases and J by 3 bases. Germline-derived CDR1 and CDR2 are MDHEN and SYDVKM. The CDR3: CASSPGGVVYEQYF. CDR3 nucleotide sequence: TGTGCCAGCAGCCCCGGGGGGGTGGTCTACGAGCAGTACTTC.

The chain uses TRBV10-3 and TRBJ1-1; TRBD1 matches 12 bases. CDR3 length equals 17 residues. The V gene end was trimmed by 8 bases and the J gene end by 1 base; junction bases not matched to a gene: 11. Per germline, CDR1 ENHRY and CDR2 SYGVKD. CDR3 in amino acids: CAISFEGQGAGNTEAFF. Written as DNA, the CDR3 is TGTGCCATCTCCTTTGAGGGACAGGGGGCAGGGAACACTGAAGCTTTCTTT.